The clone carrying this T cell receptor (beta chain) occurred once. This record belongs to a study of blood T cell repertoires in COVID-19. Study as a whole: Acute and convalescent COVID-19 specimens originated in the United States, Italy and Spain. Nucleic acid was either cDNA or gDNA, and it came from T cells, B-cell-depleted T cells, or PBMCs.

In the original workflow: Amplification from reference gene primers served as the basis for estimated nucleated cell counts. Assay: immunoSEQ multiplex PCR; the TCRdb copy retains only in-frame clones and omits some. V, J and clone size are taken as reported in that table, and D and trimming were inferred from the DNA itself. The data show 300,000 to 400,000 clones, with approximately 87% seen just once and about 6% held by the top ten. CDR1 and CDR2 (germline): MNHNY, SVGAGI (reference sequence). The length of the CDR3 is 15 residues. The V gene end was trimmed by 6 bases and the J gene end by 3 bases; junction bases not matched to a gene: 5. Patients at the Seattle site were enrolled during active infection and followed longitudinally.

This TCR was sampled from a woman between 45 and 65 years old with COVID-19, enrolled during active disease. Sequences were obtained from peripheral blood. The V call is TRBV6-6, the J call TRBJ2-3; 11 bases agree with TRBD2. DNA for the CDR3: TGTGCCAGCAGGGATAGCGGGAGGGGGACAGATACGCAGTATTTT. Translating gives CASRDSGRGTDTQYF.